This T cell receptor (beta chain) came from a study of blood T cell repertoires in COVID-19. Turning to the study itself: The samples span acute and convalescent COVID-19 from the United States, Italy and Spain. The cDNA or gDNA used as material had been derived from T cells, B-cell-depleted T cells, or PBMCs.

In the authors' methods: Amplification of reference gene primers provided the estimated nucleated cell counts. The assay was immunoSEQ multiplex PCR, and TCRdb's table has in-frame clones only and misses some. D and trimming were read from the DNA, whereas the V and J calls and clone size are those reported in that table. The sample yields about 440,000 clones, about 89% seen once. The sample taken for sequencing was peripheral blood. The receptor comes from a young woman with acute or convalescent COVID-19.

In DNA, the CDR3 is TGTGCCAGCGGGGCGAGCTCCTATAATTCACCCCTCCACTTT. This gives the protein CASGASSYNSPLHF. J is TRBJ1-6 and V is TRBV28; TRBD1 might be the D (5 bases). CDR3 size: 14 residues. Trimming took 8 bases from V and 0 from J, leaving 8 bases between them. Per germline, CDR1 MDHEN and CDR2 SYDVKM.